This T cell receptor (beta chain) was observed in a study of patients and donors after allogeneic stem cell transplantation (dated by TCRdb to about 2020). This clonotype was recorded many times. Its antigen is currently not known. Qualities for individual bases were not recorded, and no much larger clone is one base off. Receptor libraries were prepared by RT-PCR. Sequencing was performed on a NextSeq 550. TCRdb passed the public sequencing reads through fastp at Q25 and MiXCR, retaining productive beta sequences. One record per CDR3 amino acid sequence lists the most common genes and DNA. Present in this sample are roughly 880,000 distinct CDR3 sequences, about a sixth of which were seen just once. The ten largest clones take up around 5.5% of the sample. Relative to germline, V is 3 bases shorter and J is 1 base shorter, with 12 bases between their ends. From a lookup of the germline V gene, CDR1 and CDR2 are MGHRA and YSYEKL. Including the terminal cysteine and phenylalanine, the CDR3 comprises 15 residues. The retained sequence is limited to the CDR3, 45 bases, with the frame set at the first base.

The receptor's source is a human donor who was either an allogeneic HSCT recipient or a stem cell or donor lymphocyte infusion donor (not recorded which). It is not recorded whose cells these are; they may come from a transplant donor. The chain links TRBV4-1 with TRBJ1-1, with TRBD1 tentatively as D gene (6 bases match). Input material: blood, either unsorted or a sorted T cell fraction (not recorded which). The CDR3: CASSHVLGGNTEAFF. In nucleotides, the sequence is TGCGCCAGCAGCCACGTTCTAGGGGGGAACACTGAAGCTTTCTTT.